A selection of T cell receptor beta chains follows, all from one sample in a study of OX40 agonist ivuxolimab in advanced cancers. Assay: immunoSEQ multiplex PCR; the TCRdb copy retains only in-frame clones and omits some. This table holds roughly 76,000 clones, around 84% found once. Sample: CD4+ or CD8+ T cells sorted from blood, taken in a trial of the OX40 agonist ivuxolimab. Receptors originate from an adult with an advanced solid tumor such as melanoma, head and neck, liver or kidney cancer. CDR3s include the opening cysteine and the closing phenylalanine or tryptophan. The D gene is left open where the match is weak. The size field is filled for only some rows; it gives once, few, many or a size class.

cdr3_aa	cdr3_nt	clone_size	d_call	v_call	j_call
CASSLDKGMNTEAFF	TGTGCCAGCAGCTTAGACAAGGGGATGAACACTGAAGCTTTCTTT	-	-	TRBV7-8	TRBJ1-1
CASSLEQGRSEAFF	TGTGCCAGCAGTTTAGAGCAGGGGAGGTCTGAAGCTTTCTTT	-	-	TRBV27	TRBJ1-1
CASKGEETQYF	TGCGCCAGCAAGGGGGAAGAGACCCAGTACTTC	few	-	TRBV5-1	TRBJ2-5
CASSPGQGRISGVYNEQFF	TGCGCCAGCAGTCCGGGACAGGGAAGGATTAGCGGGGTTTACAATGAGCAGTTCTTC	-	-	TRBV5-1	TRBJ2-1
CASNTRHASPNEQFF	TGTGCCAGCAACACACGACACGCCTCGCCCAATGAGCAGTTCTTC	-	-	TRBV7-8	TRBJ2-1
CASSPEPVEAFF	TGTGCCAGCAGTCCAGAGCCGGTTGAAGCTTTCTTT	-	-	TRBV2	TRBJ1-1
CASSLVGTNEKLFF	TGTGCCAGCAGCTTAGTGGGCACTAATGAAAAACTGTTTTTT	-	-	TRBV7-9	TRBJ1-4
CASSYPRGTLETQYF	TGTGCCAGCAGTTACCCAAGAGGGACATTAGAGACCCAGTACTTC	-	-	TRBV6-6	TRBJ2-5
CASSEDRVSNQPQHF	TGTGCCAGCAGTGAAGACAGGGTAAGCAATCAGCCCCAGCATTTT	-	-	TRBV2	TRBJ1-5
CASSLQGRTGDTQYF	TGCGCCAGCAGCTTGCAGGGGCGCACCGGAGATACGCAGTATTTT	-	-	TRBV5-1	TRBJ2-3
CASGLVIPQYF	TGTGCTAGTGGTTTGGTAATACCGCAGTATTTT	-	-	TRBV12-5	TRBJ2-3
CASSSFTGELFF	TGTGCCAGCAGCTCTTTCACCGGGGAGCTGTTTTTT	once	-	TRBV7-9	TRBJ2-2
CASSETGTNTEAFF	TGTGCCAGCAGTGAAACAGGGACGAACACTGAAGCTTTCTTT	-	-	TRBV2	TRBJ1-1
CASSVASGGPTDTQYF	TGTGCCAGCAGCGTAGCTAGCGGGGGGCCGACAGATACGCAGTATTTT	-	TRBD2	TRBV9	TRBJ2-3
CASSLPGASTDTQYF	TGCGCCAGCAGCTTGCCAGGGGCCAGCACAGATACGCAGTATTTT	-	-	TRBV5-1	TRBJ2-3
CASSSTGDQPQHF	TGTGCCAGCAGTTCGACGGGGGATCAGCCCCAGCATTTT	-	-	TRBV6-5	TRBJ1-5
CASSYDDNYGYTF	TGTGCCAGCAGTTACGACGATAACTATGGCTACACCTTC	-	-	TRBV6-6	TRBJ1-2
CSAQDRAGDSPLHF	TGCAGCGCCCAGGACAGGGCCGGCGATTCACCCCTCCACTTT	few	TRBD1	TRBV29-1	TRBJ1-6
CASSLNVVGELFF	TGTGCCAGCAGCCTGAATGTGGTCGGGGAGCTGTTTTTT	-	-	TRBV11-2	TRBJ2-2
CASSPRPSGTSGGTQYF	TGTGCCAGCTCACCTAGACCTTCCGGGACTAGCGGGGGGACCCAGTACTTC	-	TRBD2	TRBV18	TRBJ2-5